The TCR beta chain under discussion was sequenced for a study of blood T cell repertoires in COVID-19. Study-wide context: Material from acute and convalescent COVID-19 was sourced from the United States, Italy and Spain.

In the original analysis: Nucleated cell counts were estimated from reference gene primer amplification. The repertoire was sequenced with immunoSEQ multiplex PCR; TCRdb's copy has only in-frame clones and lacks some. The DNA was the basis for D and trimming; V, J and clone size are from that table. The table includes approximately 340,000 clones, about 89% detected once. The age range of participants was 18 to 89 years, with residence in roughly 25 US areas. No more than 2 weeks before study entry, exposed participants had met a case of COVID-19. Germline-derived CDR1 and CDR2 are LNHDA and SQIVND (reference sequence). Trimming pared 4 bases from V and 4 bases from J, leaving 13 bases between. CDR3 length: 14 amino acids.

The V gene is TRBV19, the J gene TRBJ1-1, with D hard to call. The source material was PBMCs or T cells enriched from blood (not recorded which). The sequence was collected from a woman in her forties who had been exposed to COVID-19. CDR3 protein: CASSTRGRGTEAFF. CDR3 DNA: TGTGCCAGTAGTACCCGTGGTCGGGGCACTGAAGCTTTCTTT.